A single count supports the clone carrying this T cell receptor (beta chain). The target antigen is unknown. In every patient, relapse followed autologous stem cell transplantation, while exposure to brentuximab vedotin differed. Best response was recorded as complete response, partial response or progressive disease. Sequencing used immunoSEQ multiplex PCR; TCRdb keeps in-frame clones, though not all of them. The sample has about 25,000 clones, over 70% seen once. The sample comes from a study of PD-1 blockade in classical Hodgkin lymphoma. Findings and limits, study-wide: A significant rise in TCR diversity by C4D1 was seen for CD4+ but not CD8+ cells. Complete responders entered with baseline diversity on par with newly diagnosed patients, the results showed.

The trim removed 4 bases at V and 4 bases at J, leaving 7 bases unmatched. This CDR3 has 15 amino acids. CDR1 is MRHNA and CDR2 is SNTAGT in the germline V gene. Source: peripheral blood mononuclear cells (PBMCs), taken at baseline. This clonotype was sampled from a human donor with classical Hodgkin lymphoma. The J gene is TRBJ2-3, the V gene TRBV6-4, with 8 bases that match TRBD2. The CDR3, as DNA: TGTGCCAGCAGTGCCCTCGGGGGGGCGGCAGATACGCAGTATTTT. It encodes CASSALGGAADTQYF.